The 29 T cell receptor beta chains in this list originate from one sample, sequenced in a study of post-analysis software for immune sequencing data. Regarding the study as a whole: Patients carried four or five TRBV segments more frequently than controls did, and TRBV5-6, TRBV5-1 and TRBV20-1 were among them.

These TCRs are of unknown antigen specificity. Carried by the TCR beta cDNA libraries were unique molecular identifiers. TCRdb reprocessed the PCR reads via MiXCR and lists one record per CDR3 protein. The sample holds fewer than 550,000 distinct CDR3 sequences, approximately 34% seen once. Source material: blood. The receptors come from a girl under 18 with multiple sclerosis.

The table lists this clonotype with a few counts. This rearrangement joins TRBV7-2 to TRBJ2-3; TRBD2 matches at 11 bases. This CDR3 comprises 17 residues. V shed 5 bases, J shed 6 bases, and the junction held 13 bases outside the gene matches. CDR1 is SGHTA and CDR2 is FQGNSA in the germline V gene. In DNA form, the CDR3 reads TGTGCCAGCAGCACAACGCTAGCGGGGGGAAGTCAGGATACGCAGTATTTT. This codes for CASSTTLAGGSQDTQYF.

In this sample, this clonotype turned up a few times. The chain uses TRBV29-1 and TRBJ1-1; no firm D call. Trimming left V 4 bases short and J 2 bases short, with 11 bases between. The CDR3 spans 13 residues. The germline gives CDR1 SQVTM, CDR2 ANQGSEA. The chain's CDR3 is CSVVGRFNTEAFF. CDR3 coding DNA: TGCAGCGTTGTAGGCAGATTCAACACTGAAGCTTTCTTT.

The chain employs TRBV18 and TRBJ1-5; no firm D call. Germline V CDR1 and CDR2: KGHSH, LQKENI. V dropped 6 bases and J dropped 1 base, with 16 bases sitting between them. This CDR3 comprises 16 residues. The CDR3 loop is CASSLPGAGSNQPQHF. The CDR3 DNA is TGTGCCAGCTCGCTGCCGGGCGCGGGGAGCAATCAGCCCCAGCATTTT.

This chain connects TRBV18 to TRBJ2-7; TRBD2 agrees at 7 bases. The V gene end was trimmed by 4 bases and the J gene end by 0 bases; junction bases not matched to a gene: 6. From germline, CDR1 is KGHSH and CDR2 LQKENI. The CDR3 extends over 15 amino acids. Here the CDR3 DNA reads TGTGCCAGCTCACGGCAGCGGGGCCTCTCCTACGAGCAGTACTTC. Translated, it gives CASSRQRGLSYEQYF.

This clonotype was counted only a few times. The rearrangement links TRBV24-1 to TRBJ2-4; a possible D gene is TRBD2 (5 bases). The CDR3 consists of 16 residues. V was shortened by 2 bases and J by 2 bases, with 12 bases between the two germline ends. Germline V CDR1 and CDR2: KGHDR, SFDVKD. CDR3 protein: CATSDSSPGTKNIQYF. The CDR3 bases are TGTGCCACCAGTGATTCCTCCCCCGGGACCAAAAACATTCAGTACTTC.

This clonotype was seen a handful of times. The V call is TRBV4-1, the J call TRBJ1-5; 7 bases line up with TRBD1. V gave up 4 bases and J gave up 0 bases; unmatched junction bases: 15. There are 19 residues in the CDR3. Germline values: CDR1 MGHRA, CDR2 YSYEKL. CDR3 in DNA: TGCGCCAGCAGCCGGGAGGGGGACAGCGAGAATTATAGCAATCAGCCCCAGCATTTT. This translates into CASSREGDSENYSNQPQHF.

The J gene is TRBJ2-1, the V gene TRBV7-2; 8 nucleotides align to TRBD2. From germline, CDR1 is SGHTA and CDR2 FQGNSA. V dropped 4 bases and J dropped 10; count of bases not matched to a gene: 9. There are 14 residues in the CDR3. The CDR3, as DNA: TGTGCCAGCAGCTCCGACAGCGGGGGAAGCGAGCAGTTCTTC. Its protein product is CASSSDSGGSEQFF. The full variable domain, rest sourced from reference TRBV7-2 and TRBJ2-1, is GAGVSQSPSNKVTEKGKDVELRCDPISGHTALYWYRQSLGQGLEFLIYFQGNSAPDKSGLPSDRFSAERTGGSVSTLTIQRTQQEDSAVYLCASSSDSGGSEQFFGPGTRLTVL.

This chain connects TRBV7-9 to TRBJ2-5; D uncertain. V lost 5 bases to trimming and J lost 5 bases, with 18 bases between them. Germline assignment: CDR1 SEHNR and CDR2 FQNEAQ (reference sequence). This CDR3 contains 15 residues. In DNA, the CDR3 is TGTGCCAGCAGCCCTAATCTCCGATTATCGGAGACCCAGTACTTC. Translating gives CASSPNLRLSETQYF.

This clonotype has only a few counts. The chain recombines TRBV12-3 or TRBV12-4 with TRBJ1-2, with 9 nucleotides matching TRBD1. Unmatched junction bases numbered 8, after V lost 6 bases and J lost 9 bases. The CDR3 is 13 amino acids. CDR3 in amino acids: CASRHGTGKSYTF. CDR3 sequence (DNA): TGTGCCAGCAGACATGGGACAGGGAAGAGCTACACCTTC.

This clonotype was recorded at least ten times. The chain joins TRBV4-1 to TRBJ1-2; tentative D call: TRBD1 (5 bases). From germline, CDR1 is MGHRA and CDR2 YSYEKL. Trimming left V 3 bases short and J 4 bases short, with 15 bases between. This CDR3 spans 15 amino acids. The CDR3 DNA sequence: TGCGCCAGCAGCCAGGGCGGCAGGGTCGGCTATGGCTACACCTTC. Its protein is CASSQGGRVGYGYTF.

There are many counts of this clonotype. The CDR3 here is CASSRQVYEQYF. The CDR3, as DNA: TGTGCCAGCAGCCGACAGGTCTACGAGCAGTACTTC. The chain combines TRBV12-3 or TRBV12-4 with TRBJ2-7; weak D call: TRBD1 (6 bases). The CDR3 runs to 12 residues. V was cut by 6 bases and J by 3 bases, with 9 bases left in between.

In the case of this clonotype: The junction departs from germline at one end; a sequencing error may be responsible. The chain couples TRBV25-1 to TRBJ1-4, with D unclear. The germline gives CDR1 MGHDK, CDR2 SYGVNS. This CDR3 spans 15 amino acids. The DNA of the CDR3 is TGTGCCAGCAGTGAATTCTTCCGGGCTAATGAAAAACGGTTTTTT. Amino acid sequence: CASSEFFRANEKRFF.

This clonotype was observed a few times. The chain couples TRBV20-1 to TRBJ1-1, with a possible D match to TRBD1 (5 bases). There are 15 residues in the CDR3. Germline V gene data show CDR1 as DFQATT and CDR2 as SNEGSKA (reference sequence). V was pared by 5 bases and J by 4 bases, with 20 bases between. CDR3 protein: CSASAQGIDGTEAFF. CDR3 sequence (DNA): TGCAGTGCTTCCGCGCAGGGAATCGATGGCACTGAAGCTTTCTTT.

This clonotype has more than one count but fewer than ten. This chain joins TRBV3-1 and TRBJ2-3, with D uncertain. Per the germline V gene, CDR1 is LGHDT and CDR2 is YNNKEL (reference sequence). Deletions cut 4 bases from V and 3 bases from J, with 5 bases between. This CDR3 spans 12 amino acids. CDR3: CASSRKTDTQYF. In nucleotides, the CDR3 is TGTGCCAGCAGCCGTAAGACAGATACGCAGTATTTT.

V gene TRBV7-6 combines with J gene TRBJ2-3, with 8 bases aligning to TRBD1. The CDR3 consists of 18 residues. The V gene's germline CDR1 is SGHVS and CDR2 FNYEAQ. V shed 5 bases, J shed 4 bases, and the junction held 17 bases outside the gene matches. CDR3 bases: TGTGCCAGCAGCCTGAGGGTCAGGGGGCGAATCGGGGCAGATACGCAGTATTTT. Residues: CASSLRVRGRIGADTQYF.

The chain carries TRBV10-2 and TRBJ2-2, with D unclear. With 7 bases removed from V and 5 bases from J, the gap between germline ends came to 8 bases. Germline loops: CDR1 WSHSY, CDR2 SAAADI. The CDR3 consists of 12 residues. CDR3 region: CASIRVTGELFF. The DNA for the CDR3 is TGCGCCAGCATAAGGGTGACCGGGGAGCTGTTTTTT.

V usage is TRBV20-1 and J usage is TRBJ2-1; 8 bases are shared with TRBD2. V dropped 1 base and J dropped 0; count of bases not matched to a gene: 14. The CDR3 runs 19 residues. Germline values: CDR1 DFQATT, CDR2 SNEGSKA (reference sequence). DNA of the CDR3: TGCAGTGCTAGAGCGCTTCGCGGGGGGACCCAAATCTCCTACAATGAGCAGTTCTTC. Translation gives CSARALRGGTQISYNEQFF.

The chain is built from TRBV4-1 and TRBJ2-3, with 7 bases matching TRBD2. There are 18 residues in the CDR3. The germline V gene has CDR1 MGHRA and CDR2 YSYEKL. The V gene end was trimmed by 1 base and the J gene end by 0 bases; junction bases not matched to a gene: 10. CDR3 sequence reads: CASSQVGDRGVSTDTQYF. The CDR3 DNA is TGCGCCAGCAGCCAAGTCGGCGACCGGGGGGTCAGCACAGATACGCAGTATTTT.

This clonotype was seen a handful of times. The chain recombines TRBV27 with TRBJ2-5; D is possibly TRBD2 (5 bases). Germline CDR1 MNHEY, CDR2 SMNVEV (reference sequence). The CDR3 runs to 14 residues. The V and J ends lost 6 bases and 5 bases respectively, with 16 bases between them. This chain's CDR3 is CASSRWTRQETQYF. The CDR3 coding sequence is TGTGCCAGCAGCAGATGGACTCGTCAGGAGACCCAGTACTTC.

This clonotype came up once. Here the CDR3 DNA reads TGCGCCAGCAGCGCCACGGGTGCGGAGTTTAACTATGGCTACACCTTC. Amino acids: CASSATGAEFNYGYTF. V and J are TRBV5-1 and TRBJ1-2; D is ambiguous. Germline assignment: CDR1 SGHRS and CDR2 YFSETQ. V lost 4 bases and J 1 base, leaving 17 bases between the germline ends. This CDR3 region has 16 residues.

The gene calls are TRBV20-1 and TRBJ1-1; D gene uncertain. Between the trimmed V and J ends, which lost 6 bases and 1 base, there was a span of 9 bases. Germline values: CDR1 DFQATT, CDR2 SNEGSKA (reference sequence). The CDR3 consists of 12 residues. As DNA, the CDR3 is TGCAGTGCCGGGGATCAGAACACTGAAGCTTTCTTT. Translating gives CSAGDQNTEAFF.

The V call is TRBV9, the J call TRBJ2-5; D remains ambiguous. Trimming shortened V by 5 bases and J by 1 base, and 15 bases separated the two germline ends. The CDR3 is 15 amino acids. The germline V gene encodes CDR1 SGDLS and CDR2 YYNGEE. CDR3 amino acids: CASSVTAQTQETQYF. CDR3 sequence (DNA): TGTGCCAGCAGTGTCACCGCGCAGACCCAAGAGACCCAGTACTTC. Complete variable domain (other parts from reference TRBV9 and TRBJ2-5): DSGVTQTPKHLITATGQRVTLRCSPRSGDLSVYWYQQSLDQGLQFLIQYYNGEERAKGNILERFSAQQFPDLHSELNLSSLELGDSALYFCASSVTAQTQETQYFGPGTRLLVL.

This clonotype was counted between two and nine times. This chain uses TRBV4-2 with TRBJ2-6, with 13 bases aligning to TRBD2. V was pared by 0 bases and J by 0 bases, with 8 bases of the junction left unmatched. This CDR3 contains 21 residues. Germline CDR1 is LGHNA and CDR2 is YNFKEQ. CDR3 in DNA: TGTGCCAGCAGCCAAGAGCGACTAGCGGGGGGACTATTCTCTGGGGCCAACGTCCTGACTTTC. Translation gives CASSQERLAGGLFSGANVLTF.

The genes are TRBV20-1 and TRBJ2-7; 7 bases map to TRBD2. The CDR3 is 16 residues long. V dropped 5 bases and J dropped 4; count of bases not matched to a gene: 17. CDR1 DFQATT and CDR2 SNEGSKA come from the germline V gene (reference sequence). CDR3 amino acids: CSARRPGLAETYEQYF. CDR3 nucleotides: TGCAGTGCTCGTAGGCCGGGGCTAGCGGAGACTTACGAGCAGTACTTC.

This clonotype was seen a handful of times. The chain links TRBV20-1 to TRBJ2-7; 9 bases line up with TRBD1. V shed 4 bases and J 2 bases; nucleotides not matched to a gene: 6. Germline values: CDR1 DFQATT, CDR2 SNEGSKA (reference sequence). The CDR3 sequence is 14 residues long. The CDR3, as DNA: TGCAGTGCTAAACGCGACAGGGGGGCCTACGAGCAGTACTTC. As protein: CSAKRDRGAYEQYF.

The gene calls are TRBV7-2 and TRBJ2-5; D tentatively fits TRBD1 or TRBD2 (7 bases each). This CDR3 has 14 amino acids. Germline values: CDR1 SGHTA, CDR2 FQGNSA. The V end was cut by 5 bases, the J end by 5 bases, with 15 bases between. The CDR3 loop reads CASSAGGGMETQYF. In DNA form, the CDR3 reads TGTGCCAGCAGCGCAGGGGGGGGAATGGAGACCCAGTACTTC.

This clonotype was picked up a small number of times. The J gene is TRBJ2-1, the V gene TRBV6-1; D is perhaps TRBD1 (5 bases). The ends were cut back, 3 bases at V and 2 bases at J, with 8 bases in the middle. Germline CDR1 is MNHNS and CDR2 is SASEGT. This CDR3 is built from 14 residues. CDR3 DNA sequence: TGTGCCAGCAGTGACAGGACACCCTACAATGAGCAGTTCTTC. Amino acids: CASSDRTPYNEQFF.

This chain links TRBV5-6 with TRBJ2-1; maybe TRBD2 (6 bases). The CDR3 is 13 residues long. The ends were cut back, 0 bases at V and 9 bases at J, with 10 bases in the middle. The germline V gene has CDR1 SGHDT and CDR2 YYEEEE. CDR3 bases: TGTGCCAGCAGCTTGGTCCTCGGGGGTGAGCAGTTCTTC. It specifies CASSLVLGGEQFF.

The rearrangement uses TRBV10-1 and TRBJ1-1, with a possible D match to TRBD1 (6 bases). CDR3 length: 13 amino acids. Germline assignment: CDR1 WNHNN and CDR2 SYGVQD (reference sequence). V was trimmed by 5 bases and J by 6 bases, leaving 13 bases between them. The CDR3 loop reads CASSSTGKAEAFF. CDR3 nucleotides: TGCGCCAGCAGTTCCACAGGGAAGGCTGAAGCTTTCTTT.